One TCR beta chain is described in this entry. Its antigen is unidentified. The source of the sample is a study of cytomegalovirus exposure and HLA in healthy donors. Whole-study findings and limits: Subsequent analysis found a tendency for first-cohort TCR clusters to co-occur within the 120 or so validation repertoires. The CMV antigen specificity of a few CMV-associated chains was confirmed through in vitro analysis.

TCRdb keeps only in-frame clones here, not all; method: immunoSEQ multiplex PCR. The top ten clones hold roughly 0.75% of a sample with a few hundred thousand clones, just over 85% of them seen once. Sequenced material: PBMCs. The TCR was taken from a woman aged 18-35 years in good health and CMV-seronegative.

In nucleotides, the CDR3 is TGTGCCAGTAGTATAGATGGCGGGGGGGCGAAAGATACGCAGTATTTT. Its protein is CASSIDGGGAKDTQYF. The chain links TRBV19 to TRBJ2-3; 9 bases are shared with TRBD2. V gave up 0 bases and J gave up 5 bases; unmatched junction bases: 6. In germline, CDR1 is LNHDA, CDR2 SQIVND (reference sequence). The CDR3 has 16 amino acids. Drawing the rest from reference TRBV19 and TRBJ2-3, the complete variable domain is DGGITQSPKYLFRKEGQNVTLSCEQNLNHDAMYWYRQDPGQGLRLIYYSQIVNDFQKGDIAEGYSVSREKKESFPLTVTSAQKNPTAFYLCASSIDGGGAKDTQYFGPGTRLTVL.